The clone carrying this T cell receptor (beta chain) has a handful of counts. The target antigen is unknown. This sample stems from a study of CD8 T cells in ankylosing spondylitis. Study-wide findings and caveats: Matched ankylosing spondylitis synovial fluid reportedly contained a significantly enriched population of disease-linked clones. Seemingly characteristic of ankylosing spondylitis blood was a TCR beta motif consisting of about 8 highly homologous variants.

MiXCR, run by TCRdb on the 5' RACE reads, gives a single entry per CDR3 protein. Here the sample spans around 390,000 distinct CDR3 sequences, under 25% being singletons. CDR1 SGDLS and CDR2 YYNGEE come from the germline V gene. The CDR3 has 19 amino acids. With V trimmed by 0 bases and J by 0 bases, 11 bases remained unmatched. Sequencing was carried out using blood, either unsorted or a sorted T cell fraction (not recorded which). The rearrangement links TRBV9 to TRBJ2-3, with 9 bases lining up with TRBD2. This receptor was obtained from a male donor with ankylosing spondylitis. The CDR3 nucleotides are TGTGCCAGCAGCGTAGGAGGAACTAGCGGGTCTTCTAGCACAGATACGCAGTATTTT. This sequence encodes CASSVGGTSGSSSTDTQYF.